This T cell receptor (beta chain) appears in the sequencing data of a study of shared clonotypes between healthy human individuals. Study-level background: Per donor, three plates held CD4 naive cells, three held CD4 memory, two held CD8 naive and one held CD8 memory.

Turning to this clone: Its target is not known.

DNA at 150 to 250 ng, 25,000 to 35,000 T cell genomes, went into sorted-subset replicate PCRs. Generated by immunoSEQ multiplex PCR, the TCRdb table keeps only in-frame clones and is missing some. The table lists roughly 1 million clones, about 80% of them singletons. Study-wide points: Sampling involved blood alone; tissue repertoires likely differ. Sequencing depth was expected to influence donor clonotype sharing.

The CDR3 has 15 residues. Trimming took 5 bases from V and 6 from J; bases not matched to a gene: 9. The germline CDR1 and CDR2 sequences are MNHNS and SASEGT. Source material: memory CD4+ T cells from PBMCs. Subset noted: CD45RA-negative fraction. The rearrangement uses TRBV6-1 and TRBJ1-4; 7 bases line up with TRBD1. The clonotype originates from a man aged 18 to 30 in good health. Some clones in this sample may be carry-over from other donors' samples. The CDR3 sequence: CASSRIRDSYEKLFF. CDR3 DNA: TGTGCCAGCAGTCGTATCCGGGACAGTTATGAAAAACTGTTTTTT.